A single T cell receptor (beta chain) is shown here with its context. Its antigen is not known. This specimen comes from a study of glioma-infiltrating T cells after dendritic cell vaccination. For the study at large: Three intradermal dendritic cell vaccine injections were given every two weeks. Broader study findings: Higher pretreatment TIL content predicted longer progression-free time and survival.

Specified time point: after dendritic cell vaccination, including at tumor progression/relapse. All glioblastoma patients lacked an isocitrate dehydrogenase mutation. Input was 2 ug genomic DNA, or all available if less. Sequenced by immunoSEQ multiplex PCR; TCRdb stores in-frame clones only, minus some. The data show 75,000 to 95,000 clones, around 87% seen once. V lost 4 bases, J lost 0 bases, and 12 bases lay in between. CDR3 length: 16 amino acids. Germline V gene data show CDR1 as MNHEY and CDR2 as SMNVEV (reference sequence). Sequences were derived from blood, sampled after dendritic cell vaccination. The chain uses TRBV27 and TRBJ2-2; D possibly corresponds to TRBD1 (6 bases). This sequence was found in a human donor with glioblastoma. CDR3 nucleotide sequence: TGTGCCAGCAGTTCTTGGGGGCTAACGAACACCGGGGAGCTGTTTTTT. It specifies CASSSWGLTNTGELFF.